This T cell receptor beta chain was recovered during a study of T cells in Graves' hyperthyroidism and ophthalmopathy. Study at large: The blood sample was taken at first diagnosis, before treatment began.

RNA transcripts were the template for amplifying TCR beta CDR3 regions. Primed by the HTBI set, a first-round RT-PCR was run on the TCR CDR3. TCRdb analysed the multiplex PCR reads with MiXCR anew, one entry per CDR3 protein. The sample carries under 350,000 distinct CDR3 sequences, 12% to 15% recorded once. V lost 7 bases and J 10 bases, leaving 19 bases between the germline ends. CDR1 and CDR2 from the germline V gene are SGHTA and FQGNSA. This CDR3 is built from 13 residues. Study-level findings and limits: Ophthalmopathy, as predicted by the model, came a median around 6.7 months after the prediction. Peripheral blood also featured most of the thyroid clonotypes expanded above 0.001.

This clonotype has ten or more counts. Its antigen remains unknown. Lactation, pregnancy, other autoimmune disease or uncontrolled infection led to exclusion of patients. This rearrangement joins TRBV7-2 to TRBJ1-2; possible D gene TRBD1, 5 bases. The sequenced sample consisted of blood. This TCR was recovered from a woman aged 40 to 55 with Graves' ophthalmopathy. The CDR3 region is CASTPPGTDNYTF. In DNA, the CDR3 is TGTGCCAGCACCCCCCCCGGTACGGACAACTACACCTTC.